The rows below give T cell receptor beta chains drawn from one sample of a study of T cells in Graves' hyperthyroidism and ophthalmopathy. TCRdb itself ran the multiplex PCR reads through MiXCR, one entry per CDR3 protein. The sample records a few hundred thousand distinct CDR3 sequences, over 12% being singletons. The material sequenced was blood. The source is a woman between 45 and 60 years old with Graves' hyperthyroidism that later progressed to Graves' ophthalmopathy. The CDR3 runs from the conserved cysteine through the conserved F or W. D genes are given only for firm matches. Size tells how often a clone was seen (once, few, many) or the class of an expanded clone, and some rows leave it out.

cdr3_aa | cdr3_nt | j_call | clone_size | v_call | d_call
CASSRDLSREAFF | TGTGCCAGCAGCCGCGATCTGTCGAGGGAAGCTTTCTTT | TRBJ1-1 | - | TRBV5-6 | -
CASSLGSMVHEQYF | TGTGCCAGCAGTTTAGGAAGCATGGTCCACGAGCAGTACTTC | TRBJ2-7 | many | TRBV27 | -
CASSSGTGVSYEQYF | TGTGCCAGCAGTTCCGGGACAGGGGTTTCCTACGAGCAGTACTTC | TRBJ2-7 | - | TRBV28 | TRBD1
CSARGSSGSVDTQYF | TGCAGTGCTAGAGGGTCTAGCGGGAGTGTGGATACGCAGTATTTT | TRBJ2-3 | many | TRBV20-1 | TRBD2
CASSLASRGTDTQYF | TGCGCCAGCAGCTTGGCGTCGCGGGGCACAGATACGCAGTATTTT | TRBJ2-3 | many | TRBV5-1 | -
CASIRRVGSNQPQHF | TGTGCCAGCATCCGTAGGGTCGGTAGCAATCAGCCCCAGCATTTT | TRBJ1-5 | - | TRBV5-8 | -
CASRPGTSDEQFF | TGCGCCAGCAGACCCGGGACTAGCGATGAGCAGTTCTTC | TRBJ2-1 | many | TRBV5-1 | TRBD2
CASSLQGLWGELFF | TGTGCCAGCAGCTTACAGGGTTTATGGGGGGAGCTGTTTTTT | TRBJ2-2 | many | TRBV5-5 | -
CASRDRIAGPYNEQFF | TGTGCCAGTAGGGACAGGATCGCCGGACCATACAATGAGCAGTTCTTC | TRBJ2-1 | many | TRBV19 | TRBD1
CASSLGSGAQPQHF | TGTGCCAGCAGTCTCGGGTCAGGGGCTCAGCCCCAGCATTTT | TRBJ1-5 | many | TRBV28 | -
CASRGQGPNEKLFF | TGTGCCAGCAGGGGACAGGGACCTAATGAAAAACTGTTTTTT | TRBJ1-4 | - | TRBV6-1 | TRBD1
CATAGQGVADEQFF | TGTGCCACCGCGGGACAGGGGGTGGCTGATGAGCAGTTCTTC | TRBJ2-1 | many | TRBV10-3 | TRBD1
CASSPRTSGETQYF | TGTGCCAGCAGTCCCAGGACTAGCGGAGAGACCCAGTACTTC | TRBJ2-5 | - | TRBV2 | TRBD2
CASRARATGYEQYF | TGTGCCAGCAGGGCGCGGGCAACGGGCTACGAGCAGTACTTC | TRBJ2-7 | - | TRBV2 | -
CASSYTGANTGELFF | TGTGCCAGCAGTTATACAGGGGCGAACACCGGGGAGCTGTTTTTT | TRBJ2-2 | many | TRBV6-1 | TRBD1
CASRLQGAHEKLFF | TGTGCCAGCAGACTACAGGGGGCGCATGAAAAACTGTTTTTT | TRBJ1-4 | - | TRBV28 | TRBD1
CSAPRTGIAQPQHF | TGCAGTGCCCCCCGGACAGGGATCGCTCAGCCCCAGCATTTT | TRBJ1-5 | - | TRBV20-1 | TRBD1
CASGQGGPYGYTF | TGTGCCAGCGGACAGGGGGGGCCCTATGGCTACACCTTC | TRBJ1-2 | many | TRBV18 | TRBD1
CASSQVRSIGLYGYTF | TGCGCCAGCAGCCAAGTGAGGTCTATCGGTCTCTATGGCTACACCTTC | TRBJ1-2 | few | TRBV4-1 | -
CASSFAGGPNYGYTF | TGTGCCAGCAGTTTCGCAGGGGGCCCTAACTATGGCTACACCTTC | TRBJ1-2 | - | TRBV12-3/TRBV12-4 | TRBD1
CATSDPMGGEAFF | TGTGCCACCAGTGATCCCATGGGGGGAGAAGCTTTCTTT | TRBJ1-1 | many | TRBV24-1 | -
CSARDRTTYEQYF | TGCAGTGCTAGAGATCGGACCACCTACGAGCAGTACTTC | TRBJ2-7 | many | TRBV20-1 | -